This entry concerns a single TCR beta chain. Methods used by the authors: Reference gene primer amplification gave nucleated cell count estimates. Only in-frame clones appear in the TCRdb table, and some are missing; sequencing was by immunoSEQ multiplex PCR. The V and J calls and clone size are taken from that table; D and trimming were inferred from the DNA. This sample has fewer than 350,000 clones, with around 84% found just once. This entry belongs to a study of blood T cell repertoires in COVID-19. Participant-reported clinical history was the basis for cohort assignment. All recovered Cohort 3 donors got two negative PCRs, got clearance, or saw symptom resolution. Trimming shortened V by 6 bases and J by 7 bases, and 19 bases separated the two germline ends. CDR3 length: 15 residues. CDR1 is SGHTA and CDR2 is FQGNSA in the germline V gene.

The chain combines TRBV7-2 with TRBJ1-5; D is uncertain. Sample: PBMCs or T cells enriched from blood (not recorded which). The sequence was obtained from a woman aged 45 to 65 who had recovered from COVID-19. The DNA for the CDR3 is TGTGCCAGCAGACCGAATTCGGGGTCCCGGCAGCCCCAGCATTTT. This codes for CASRPNSGSRQPQHF.